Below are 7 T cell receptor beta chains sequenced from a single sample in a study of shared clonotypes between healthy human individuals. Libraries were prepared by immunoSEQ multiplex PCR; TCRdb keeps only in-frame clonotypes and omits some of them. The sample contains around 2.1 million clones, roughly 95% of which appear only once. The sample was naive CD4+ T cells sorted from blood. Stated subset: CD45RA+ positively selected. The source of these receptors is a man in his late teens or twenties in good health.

CDR3 protein: CASSRQAYEQYF. CDR3 coding DNA: TGCGCCAGCAGTCGACAGGCCTACGAGCAGTACTTC. The V and J genes are TRBV5-1 and TRBJ2-7; possibly TRBD1 for D (6 bases). Germline V gene sequence: CDR1 SGHRS, CDR2 YFSETQ. Between the trimmed V and J ends, which lost 5 bases and 2 bases, there was a span of 8 bases. The CDR3 length is 12 residues.

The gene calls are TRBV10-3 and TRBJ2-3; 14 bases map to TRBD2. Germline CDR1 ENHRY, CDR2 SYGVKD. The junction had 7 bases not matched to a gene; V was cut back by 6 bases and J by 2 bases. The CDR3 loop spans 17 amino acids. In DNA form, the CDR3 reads TGTGCCATCAGAGGGACTAGCGGGAGTTTAGTCACAGATACGCAGTATTTT. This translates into CAIRGTSGSLVTDTQYF.

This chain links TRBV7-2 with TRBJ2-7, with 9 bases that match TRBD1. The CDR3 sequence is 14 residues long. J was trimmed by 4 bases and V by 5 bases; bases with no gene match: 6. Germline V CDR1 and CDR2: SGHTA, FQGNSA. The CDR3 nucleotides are TGTGCCAGCAGCCCCGGGACAGGGTGGTACGAGCAGTACTTC. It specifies CASSPGTGWYEQYF.

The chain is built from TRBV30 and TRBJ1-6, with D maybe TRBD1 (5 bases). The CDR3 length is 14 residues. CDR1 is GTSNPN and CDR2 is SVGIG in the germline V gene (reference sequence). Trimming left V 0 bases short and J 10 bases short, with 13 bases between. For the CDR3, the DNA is TGTGCCTGGAGTGTTCTACAGGTCCAGTCACCCCTCCACTTT. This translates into CAWSVLQVQSPLHF.

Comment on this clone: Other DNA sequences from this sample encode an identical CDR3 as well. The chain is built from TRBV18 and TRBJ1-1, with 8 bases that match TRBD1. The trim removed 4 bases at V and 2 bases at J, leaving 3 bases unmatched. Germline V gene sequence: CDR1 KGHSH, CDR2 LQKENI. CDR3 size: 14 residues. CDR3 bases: TGTGCCAGCTCACGAGACAGGGGCAACACTGAAGCTTTCTTT. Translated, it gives CASSRDRGNTEAFF.

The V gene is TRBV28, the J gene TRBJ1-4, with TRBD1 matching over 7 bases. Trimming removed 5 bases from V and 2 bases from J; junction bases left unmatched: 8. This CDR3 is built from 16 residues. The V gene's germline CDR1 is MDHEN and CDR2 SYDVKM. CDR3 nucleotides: TGTGCCAGCAGTGCCAGGGGGTTGGCGACTAATGAAAAACTGTTTTTT. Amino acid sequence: CASSARGLATNEKLFF.

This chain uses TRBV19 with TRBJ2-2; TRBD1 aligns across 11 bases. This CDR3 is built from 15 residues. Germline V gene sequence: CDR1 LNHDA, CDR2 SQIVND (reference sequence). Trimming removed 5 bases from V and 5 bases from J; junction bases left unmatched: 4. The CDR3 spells CASSGQGARTGELFF. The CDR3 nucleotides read TGTGCCAGTAGTGGACAGGGGGCGCGGACCGGGGAGCTGTTTTTT.